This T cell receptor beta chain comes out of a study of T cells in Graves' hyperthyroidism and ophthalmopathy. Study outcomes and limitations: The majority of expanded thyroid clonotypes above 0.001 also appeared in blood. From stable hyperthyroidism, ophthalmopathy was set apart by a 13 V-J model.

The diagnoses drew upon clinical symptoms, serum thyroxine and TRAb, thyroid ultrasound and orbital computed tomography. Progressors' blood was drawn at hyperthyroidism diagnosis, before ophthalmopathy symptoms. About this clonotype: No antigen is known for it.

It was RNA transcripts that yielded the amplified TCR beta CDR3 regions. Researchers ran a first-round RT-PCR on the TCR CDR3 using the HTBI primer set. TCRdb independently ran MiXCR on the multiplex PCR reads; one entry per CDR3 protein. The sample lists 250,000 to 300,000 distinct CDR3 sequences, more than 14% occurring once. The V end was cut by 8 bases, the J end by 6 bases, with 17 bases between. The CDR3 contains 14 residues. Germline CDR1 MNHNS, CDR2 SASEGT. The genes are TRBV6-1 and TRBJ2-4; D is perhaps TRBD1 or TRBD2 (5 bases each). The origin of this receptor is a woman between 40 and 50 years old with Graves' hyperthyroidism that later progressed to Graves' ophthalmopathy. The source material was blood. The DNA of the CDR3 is TGTGCCAGCCTCCTGGGGGACCGCGGAAACATTCAGTACTTC. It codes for CASLLGDRGNIQYF.